The 31 T cell receptor beta chains given below trace back to one sample, sequenced in a study of blood T cell repertoires in COVID-19. Repertoires were generated with immunoSEQ multiplex PCR, while TCRdb's copy carries only in-frame clones and drops some. The table records about 110,000 clones, around 80% of them present only once. Specimen: peripheral blood. These TCRs come from a woman older than 75 with acute or convalescent COVID-19.

The rearrangement uses TRBV2 and TRBJ1-2; 9 nucleotides align to TRBD1. Germline CDR1 reads SNHLY; CDR2 reads FYNNEI. J lost 4 bases, V lost 6 bases, and 15 bases had no gene match. The CDR3 sequence is 17 residues long. The DNA of the CDR3 is TGTGCCAGCAGAGGACAGGGGCCAGGTTATCGGCTCTATGGCTACACCTTC. Protein product: CASRGQGPGYRLYGYTF.

The genes are TRBV5-1 and TRBJ1-2; D gene unclear. CDR3 size: 16 residues. V lost 1 base and J 2 bases, leaving 15 bases between the germline ends. The germline V gene has CDR1 SGHRS and CDR2 YFSETQ. The CDR3 here is CASSLYGSGSNYGYTF. Written as DNA, the CDR3 is TGCGCCAGCAGCTTGTACGGTTCGGGGTCAAACTATGGCTACACCTTC.

The rearrangement uses TRBV3-1 (or the pseudogene TRBV3-2) and TRBJ1-5; D might be TRBD1 (6 bases). CDR1 and CDR2 (germline): LGHDT, YNNKEL (reference sequence). The CDR3 covers 15 residues. Trimming left V 2 bases short and J 0 bases short, with 8 bases between. CDR3 in DNA: TGTGCCAGCAGCCAAAACAGGGATAGCAATCAGCCCCAGCATTTT. Protein: CASSQNRDSNQPQHF.

The V and J genes are TRBV11-2 and TRBJ1-1, with a weak D call TRBD1 (6 bases). There are 15 residues in the CDR3. CDR1 and CDR2 (germline): SGHAT, FQNNGV. Between the trimmed V and J ends, which lost 5 bases and 7 bases, there was a span of 20 bases. CDR3 nucleotide sequence: TGTGCCAGCAGCCCGAAGGATCCAGGGGAGAATGAAGCTTTCTTT. Its translation is CASSPKDPGENEAFF.

This chain links TRBV4-3 with TRBJ1-5; D ambiguous. Trimming took off 0 bases at V and 0 bases at J, with 12 bases between the two ends. This CDR3 region has 17 residues. Germline lookup yields CDR1 LGHNA and CDR2 YSLEER. The CDR3 nucleotides read TGCGCCAGCAGCCAAGATAGAAGCGCTTATAGCAATCAGCCCCAGCATTTT. Translation gives CASSQDRSAYSNQPQHF.

The genes are TRBV11-2 and TRBJ1-6; no clear D gene. Trimming stripped 2 bases from V and 5 bases from J, with 7 bases between. Germline V CDR1 and CDR2: SGHAT, FQNNGV. This CDR3 has 14 amino acids. CDR3 coding DNA: TGTGCCAGCAGCTTACGGGGTGATAATTCACCCCTCCACTTT. Translating it yields CASSLRGDNSPLHF.

The V call is TRBV12-5, the J call TRBJ2-1; 8 bases match TRBD1. The CDR3 is 16 residues long. In germline, CDR1 is LGHNT, CDR2 FRNRAP. V shed 6 bases, J shed 3 bases, and the junction held 10 bases outside the gene matches. Written as DNA, the CDR3 is TGTGCTAGTGGACTCCGCGGGACAGGAGTCTACAATGAGCAGTTCTTC. It is translated as CASGLRGTGVYNEQFF.

V usage is TRBV7-9 and J usage is TRBJ1-1; no definite D call. This CDR3 comprises 14 residues. V gave up 10 bases and J gave up 3 bases, with 18 bases separating them. Germline assignment: CDR1 SEHNR and CDR2 FQNEAQ (reference sequence). The CDR3 sequence is CATRRGEVDTEAFF. The CDR3 region has the DNA TGTGCCACCCGCCGAGGCGAAGTCGACACTGAAGCTTTCTTT.

The genes are TRBV19 and TRBJ1-6; D is uncertain. V was clipped by 6 bases and J by 5 bases, with 11 bases between them. This CDR3 region has 14 residues. Germline loops: CDR1 LNHDA, CDR2 SQIVND (reference sequence). CDR3 nucleotide sequence: TGTGCCAGTAGACCGGACGGGGATAATTCACCCCTCCACTTT. Amino acids: CASRPDGDNSPLHF. The whole variable domain, filled in from reference TRBV19 and TRBJ1-6, reads DGGITQSPKYLFRKEGQNVTLSCEQNLNHDAMYWYRQDPGQGLRLIYYSQIVNDFQKGDIAEGYSVSREKKESFPLTVTSAQKNPTAFYLCASRPDGDNSPLHFGNGTRLTVT.

The chain employs TRBV7-6 and TRBJ2-7; D may be TRBD2 (5 bases). This CDR3 spans 12 amino acids. Germline V lookup: CDR1 SGHVS, CDR2 FNYEAQ. Trimming removed 5 bases at V and 3 bases at J, with 8 bases between. The CDR3 DNA reads as TGTGCCAGCAGCCGGAGCGGCTACGAGCAGTACTTC. It encodes CASSRSGYEQYF. The full variable domain, its missing parts supplied by reference TRBV7-6 and TRBJ2-7, is GAGVSQSPRYKVTKRGQDVALRCDPISGHVSLYWYRQALGQGPEFLTYFNYEAQQDKSGLPNDRFSAERPEGSISTLTIQRTEQRDSAMYRCASSRSGYEQYFGPGTRLTVT.

This chain uses TRBV5-5 with TRBJ2-1; TRBD2 matches 13 bases. The J segment lost 6 bases and the V segment lost 2 bases, leaving 8 bases of the junction unmatched. The V gene's germline CDR1 is SGHKS and CDR2 YYEKEE (reference sequence). This CDR3 is built from 17 residues. CDR3 bases: TGTGCCAGCAGCTTCTATCGGGGGACTAGCGGGGCCAATGAGCAGTTCTTC. As protein: CASSFYRGTSGANEQFF.

In its sample, this clone was seen a few times. This chain connects TRBV4-3 to TRBJ1-1; 9 bases are a match to TRBD1. Germline trimming cut 0 bases from V and 2 bases from J; bases unmatched to any gene: 7. CDR3 length: 17 residues. CDR1 and CDR2 (germline): LGHNA, YSLEER. CDR3 protein: CASSQEPPGQGNTEAFF. For the CDR3, the DNA is TGCGCCAGCAGCCAAGAGCCACCGGGACAGGGAAACACTGAAGCTTTCTTT.

The V call is TRBV9, the J call TRBJ2-7, with 7 bases lining up with TRBD1. V shed 0 bases, J shed 4 bases, and the junction held 4 bases outside the gene matches. The V gene's germline CDR1 is SGDLS and CDR2 YYNGEE. This CDR3 contains 14 residues. CDR3: CASSVGGQPYEQYF. In nucleotides, the CDR3 is TGTGCCAGCAGCGTAGGGGGACAGCCTTACGAGCAGTACTTC. Based on the CDR3 plus reference TRBV9 and TRBJ2-7, the full variable domain is DSGVTQTPKHLITATGQRVTLRCSPRSGDLSVYWYQQSLDQGLQFLIQYYNGEERAKGNILERFSAQQFPDLHSELNLSSLELGDSALYFCASSVGGQPYEQYFGPGTRLTVT.

The chain recombines TRBV3-1 (or the pseudogene TRBV3-2) with TRBJ1-6; 7 bases are shared with TRBD1. This CDR3 is built from 15 residues. The V gene's germline CDR1 is LGHDT and CDR2 YNNKEL (reference sequence). V was pared by 3 bases and J by 9 bases, with 8 bases of the junction left unmatched. CDR3 sequence: CASSHPRGQFSPLHF. CDR3 bases: TGTGCCAGCAGCCACCCAAGGGGACAGTTTTCACCCCTCCACTTT.

This clone was seen a single time. V and J are TRBV30 and TRBJ2-7; D is ambiguous. Per the germline V gene, CDR1 is GTSNPN and CDR2 is SVGIG (reference sequence). V lost 4 bases to trimming and J lost 0 bases, with 10 bases between them. This CDR3 comprises 13 residues. The DNA for the CDR3 is TGTGCCTGGAACAGCTTCCTCTCCTACGAGCAGTACTTC. It specifies CAWNSFLSYEQYF.

This clone was counted between two and nine times. This chain joins TRBV6-5 and TRBJ2-7, with 8 bases fitting TRBD1. The CDR3 runs 15 residues. CDR1 and CDR2 (germline): MNHEY, SVGAGI. V shed 2 bases, J shed 6 bases, and the junction held 9 bases outside the gene matches. The CDR3 region is CASSYLWTGRGEQYF. The CDR3 DNA sequence: TGTGCCAGCAGTTACCTGTGGACAGGGCGAGGCGAGCAGTACTTC.

V and J are TRBV19 and TRBJ1-1; D remains ambiguous. Trimming removed 6 bases from V and 7 bases from J, with 12 bases in between. Germline lookup yields CDR1 LNHDA and CDR2 SQIVND (reference sequence). There are 12 residues in the CDR3. CDR3: CASSLTSSEAFF. Written as DNA, the CDR3 is TGTGCCAGTAGCCTGACTTCTAGTGAAGCTTTCTTT.

This chain joins TRBV28 and TRBJ1-2; possibly TRBD1 for D (6 bases). The CDR3 runs to 14 residues. Deletions cut 2 bases from V and 1 base from J, with 8 bases between. Germline-derived CDR1 and CDR2 are MDHEN and SYDVKM. For the CDR3, the DNA is TGTGCCAGCAGTTTAAGAGGGGGTAACTATGGCTACACCTTC. Translation: CASSLRGGNYGYTF.

This chain joins TRBV5-4 and TRBJ2-1, with a weak D call TRBD2 (6 bases). CDR1 is SGHNT, CDR2 YYREEE, per germline (reference sequence). V was pared by 5 bases and J by 2 bases, with 8 bases between. This CDR3 is 13 amino acids long. The CDR3 here is CASRTGAYNEQFF. CDR3 DNA sequence: TGTGCCAGCAGAACGGGAGCCTACAATGAGCAGTTCTTC.

This chain connects TRBV5-4 to TRBJ2-1; 7 bases are shared with TRBD2. V lost 4 bases to trimming and J lost 5 bases; unmatched junction nucleotides: 9. This CDR3 is 15 amino acids long. Germline loops: CDR1 SGHNT, CDR2 YYREEE (reference sequence). The CDR3 DNA follows: TGTGCCAGCAGCAGGAGGGACTATAAAAACAATGAGCAGTTCTTC. Amino acid sequence: CASSRRDYKNNEQFF.

The chain has TRBV19 and TRBJ2-7; 9 positions match TRBD1. Trimming cost V 6 bases and J 4 bases; bases outside gene matches: 7. The CDR3 is made up of 14 amino acids. In germline, CDR1 is LNHDA, CDR2 SQIVND (reference sequence). CDR3 amino acids: CASSSRGQGYEQYF. The CDR3 nucleotides read TGTGCCAGTAGCAGCCGGGGACAGGGATACGAGCAGTACTTC.

The chain couples TRBV10-3 to TRBJ1-3; unclear D gene. The CDR3 is made up of 15 amino acids. Germline V CDR1 and CDR2: ENHRY, SYGVKD. The CDR3, as DNA: TGTGCATCAAGCCCCCGCGGCGAAGCCGGAAACACCATATATTTT. The encoded protein is CASSPRGEAGNTIYF.

The rearrangement uses TRBV28 and TRBJ2-7; 8 bases align to TRBD1. This CDR3 region has 15 residues. V was pared by 3 bases and J by 3 bases, with 7 bases of the junction left unmatched. In germline, CDR1 is MDHEN, CDR2 SYDVKM. CDR3 loop: CASSLSGTGNYEQYF. The DNA of the CDR3 is TGTGCCAGCAGTTTGTCCGGGACAGGAAACTACGAGCAGTACTTC.

A single count supports this clone. This sequence joins TRBV2 and TRBJ1-2; D is ambiguous. Germline CDR1 is SNHLY and CDR2 is FYNNEI. V lost 2 bases and J 4 bases, leaving 14 bases between the germline ends. The CDR3 has 15 residues. CDR3 residues: CASSELAGISYGYTF. Here the CDR3 DNA reads TGTGCCAGCAGTGAATTGGCAGGCATCTCCTATGGCTACACCTTC.

The rearrangement links TRBV9 to TRBJ1-1; D remains unclear. Trimming pared 3 bases from V and 0 bases from J, leaving 9 bases between. CDR3 size: 14 residues. Per the germline V gene, CDR1 is SGDLS and CDR2 is YYNGEE. This chain's CDR3 is CASSGGALNTEAFF. CDR3 sequence (DNA): TGTGCCAGCAGCGGAGGAGCTTTGAACACTGAAGCTTTCTTT.

The rearrangement links TRBV10-3 to TRBJ1-5; 10 bases map to TRBD1. The germline CDR1 and CDR2 sequences are ENHRY and SYGVKD. CDR3 length: 14 residues. Trimming at V came to 6 bases and at J to 7 bases, leaving 6 bases not matched to a gene. CDR3 DNA sequence: TGTGCCATCAGGGCGGACAGGGGGAACCAGCCCCAGCATTTT. Its translation: CAIRADRGNQPQHF.

This chain connects TRBV4-1 to TRBJ1-2; the match to TRBD1 covers 12 bases. The CDR3 is 14 residues long. The ends lost 5 bases at V and 11 bases at J; junction bases unmatched: 9. Germline CDR1 reads MGHRA; CDR2 reads YSYEKL. The chain's CDR3 is CASSTTGQGALYTF. The CDR3 DNA sequence: TGCGCCAGCAGCACGACGGGACAGGGGGCTTTATACACCTTC.

The chain employs TRBV7-9 and TRBJ2-1; 10 nucleotides align to TRBD2. This CDR3 is built from 19 residues. Losses at the gene ends were 5 bases for V and 4 bases for J; bases not matched to a gene: 17. Germline loops: CDR1 SEHNR, CDR2 FQNEAQ (reference sequence). CDR3 DNA sequence: TGTGCCAGCAGCCGGGTAATAGCGGGAGGTGTTGAGGTGTACAATGAGCAGTTCTTC. It codes for CASSRVIAGGVEVYNEQFF. The full variable domain, completed using reference TRBV7-9 and TRBJ2-1, is DTGVSQNPRHKITKRGQNVTFRCDPISEHNRLYWYRQTLGQGPEFLTYFQNEAQLEKSRLLSDRFSAERPKGSFSTLEIQRTEQGDSAMYLCASSRVIAGGVEVYNEQFFGPGTRLTVL.

The J gene is TRBJ1-1, the V gene TRBV11-2; D not certain. This CDR3 region has 13 residues. Per germline, CDR1 SGHAT and CDR2 FQNNGV. Deletions cut 1 base from V and 5 bases from J, with 8 bases between. CDR3 residues: CASSLGRETEAFF. CDR3 nucleotides: TGTGCCAGCAGCTTAGGGCGGGAGACTGAAGCTTTCTTT.

The CDR3 bases are TGTGCCAGCAGCTCCGGACTAGCGGGAGTCTACAATGAGCAGTTCTTC. This sequence encodes CASSSGLAGVYNEQFF. This rearrangement joins TRBV11-3 to TRBJ2-1, with 13 bases lining up with TRBD2. The CDR3 runs to 16 residues. With V trimmed by 4 bases and J by 3 bases, 3 bases remained unmatched. Germline loops: CDR1 SGHNT, CDR2 YENEEA.

V is TRBV19 and J is TRBJ1-1; weak D call: TRBD1 (5 bases). V lost 3 bases, J lost 5 bases, and 13 bases lay in between. Germline lookup yields CDR1 LNHDA and CDR2 SQIVND (reference sequence). The CDR3 is made up of 14 amino acids. The CDR3 loop is CASSIGGGGTEAFF. The DNA of the CDR3 is TGTGCCAGTAGTATTGGGGGAGGTGGTACTGAAGCTTTCTTT. The whole variable domain, filled in from reference TRBV19 and TRBJ1-1, reads DGGITQSPKYLFRKEGQNVTLSCEQNLNHDAMYWYRQDPGQGLRLIYYSQIVNDFQKGDIAEGYSVSREKKESFPLTVTSAQKNPTAFYLCASSIGGGGTEAFFGQGTRLTVV.